This TCR beta chain originates from a study of metastatic and nonmetastatic thyroid tumors. General study results and limits: A significant increase in TCR beta diversity was reportedly seen in malignant thyroid tumors relative to benign nodules, in blood and tumor.

No treatment had been given to any patient before thyroid surgery. CDR3 size: 14 residues. With 5 bases clipped from V and 7 bases from J, the junction kept 6 bases outside the gene matches. The germline CDR1 and CDR2 sequences are SGHTA and FQGNSA. The table lists this clone with many counts. Its specificity is unknown. In the study's own analysis: A classifier for distant metastasis in papillary thyroid cancer was constructed using CDR3 differences observed across clinicopathological groups. TCRdb re-called the PCR reads with MiXCR. These V and J calls rely on TCRdb rather than the paper's analysis. The sample has about 82,000 clones, about an eighth seen once; the top ten hold 7% to 9%.

Material: tumor tissue. The chain is built from TRBV7-2 and TRBJ1-1; 11 bases fit TRBD1. This clonotype originated in a female donor with papillary thyroid cancer or a benign thyroid nodule (not recorded which). Some clones in this sample may be carry-over from other donors' samples. This chain's CDR3 is CASSRTGGAGEAFF. The CDR3 nucleotides read TGTGCCAGCAGCCGGACAGGGGGCGCGGGTGAAGCTTTCTTT.